The rows below give T cell receptor beta chains drawn from one sample of a study of beta chain features in type 1 diabetes. The table came from immunoSEQ multiplex PCR; TCRdb's copy has only in-frame clones and leaves some out. The table includes approximately 170,000 clones, just over 9% detected once. The specimen was central memory CD4+ T cells from blood. The origin of the receptors is a woman younger than 30 in good health. The CDR3 runs from the conserved cysteine through the conserved F or W. Fields, in order: V gene, CDR3 protein.

v_call: TRBV6-1
cdr3_aa: CASRGTVNTEAFF

v_call: TRBV18
cdr3_aa: CASSPSDEQFF

v_call: TRBV7-2
cdr3_aa: CASSFDRGPQNIQYF

v_call: TRBV6-5
cdr3_aa: CASSSGPSSGVNEQFF

v_call: TRBV27
cdr3_aa: CASSPQSGYSYNEQFF

v_call: TRBV14
cdr3_aa: CASSQERSGGGGYTF

v_call: TRBV5-6
cdr3_aa: CASSSYTEAFF

v_call: TRBV7-8
cdr3_aa: CASSLGQGGNEQFF

v_call: TRBV13
cdr3_aa: CASSLGMGVGSGEQYF

v_call: TRBV27
cdr3_aa: CASSLSVPFYEQYF

v_call: TRBV11-2
cdr3_aa: CASNEGTPTTDTQYF

v_call: TRBV9
cdr3_aa: CASSPWGGDEKLFF

v_call: TRBV18
cdr3_aa: CASSPLQTAGNTIYF

v_call: TRBV2
cdr3_aa: CASRYRGSTDTQYF

v_call: TRBV7-9
cdr3_aa: CASSLGGSGPQETQYF

v_call: TRBV15
cdr3_aa: CATSRPQETQYF

v_call: TRBV14
cdr3_aa: CASSQGRLAGNSGANVLTF

v_call: TRBV7-9
cdr3_aa: CASSPQGMRGAPLHF

v_call: TRBV7-9
cdr3_aa: CASSLGDSTYEQYF

v_call: TRBV11-3
cdr3_aa: CASDPGGPADTQYF

v_call: TRBV29-1
cdr3_aa: CSVAQGDYEQYF

v_call: TRBV29-1
cdr3_aa: CSVDLTGKGEAFF

v_call: TRBV9
cdr3_aa: CASGGLAEETQYF

v_call: TRBV7-3
cdr3_aa: CASSPRRSGGANEQFF

v_call: TRBV2
cdr3_aa: CASTYMTGQQETQYF

v_call: TRBV23-1
cdr3_aa: CASSQGSGREPYEQYF

v_call: TRBV5-4
cdr3_aa: CASSSGGEVNTEAFF

v_call: TRBV30
cdr3_aa: CAWTPTGSNYGYTF

v_call: TRBV6-5
cdr3_aa: CARGGGGEKLFF

v_call: TRBV6-1
cdr3_aa: CASRGTGEGTEAFF

v_call: TRBV11-2
cdr3_aa: CASSSGTSGVGELFF

v_call: TRBV18
cdr3_aa: CASSPLIEGFGTEAFF

v_call: TRBV5-1
cdr3_aa: CASSPGQGMDGYTF

v_call: TRBV28
cdr3_aa: CASSLLGVQHGYTF

v_call: TRBV18
cdr3_aa: CASSPPTGRYGYTF

v_call: TRBV13
cdr3_aa: CASSLVVGRSPYEQYF

v_call: TRBV19
cdr3_aa: CASSMRLAAGTDTQYF

v_call: TRBV30
cdr3_aa: CAWSREGRAPQHF

v_call: TRBV5-1
cdr3_aa: CASSVPPSNYGYTF

v_call: TRBV5-1
cdr3_aa: CASSHPRAETQYF

v_call: TRBV5-1
cdr3_aa: CASRRGRDSTEAFF

v_call: TRBV9
cdr3_aa: CASSPWGGGATGELFF

v_call: TRBV30
cdr3_aa: CAWSVLRPNTGELFF

v_call: TRBV11-1
cdr3_aa: CASSRSSSSYNEQFF

v_call: TRBV4-1
cdr3_aa: CASSHPPGTSGFNEQFF